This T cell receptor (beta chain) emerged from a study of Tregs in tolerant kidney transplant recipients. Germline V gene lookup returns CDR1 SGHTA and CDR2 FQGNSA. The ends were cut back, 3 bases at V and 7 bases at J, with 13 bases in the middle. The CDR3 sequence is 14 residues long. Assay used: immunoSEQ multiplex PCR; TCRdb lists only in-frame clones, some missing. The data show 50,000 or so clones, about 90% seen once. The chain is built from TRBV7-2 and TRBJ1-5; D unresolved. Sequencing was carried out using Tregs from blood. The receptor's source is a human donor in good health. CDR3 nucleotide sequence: TGTGCCAGCAGCTTTGTGGCCCTAGGGCAGCCCCAGCATTTT. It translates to CASSFVALGQPQHF.